The present T cell receptor (beta chain) was sequenced within a study of T-cell reconstitution after alpha-beta-depleted transplantation in children. Germline CDR1 DFQATT, CDR2 SNEGSKA (reference sequence). The CDR3 covers 14 residues. The V end was cut by 8 bases, the J end by 1 base, with 12 bases between. A TCRbeta library incorporating unique molecular identifiers was prepared. A single record per CDR3 protein comes from TCRdb applying MiXCR to the PCR reads. The repertoire holds about 500,000 distinct CDR3 sequences, with about 10% as singletons. The chain couples TRBV20-1 to TRBJ1-6; TRBD1 is a possible D gene (6 bases). The sequence came from a female patient aged 2 to 10 who had a stem cell transplant for aplastic anemia, so the T cells may come from the graft donor. Sample: PBMCs, mostly from graft donor cells, taken 180 days after TCRalphabeta/CD19-depleted stem cell transplant. The chain's CDR3 is CSPYRESYNSPLHF. CDR3 sequence (DNA): TGCAGTCCCTACAGGGAATCCTATAATTCACCCCTCCACTTT.